Reported below is one T cell receptor (beta chain). Some clones are missing from TCRdb's copy, which holds only in-frame ones; the method was immunoSEQ multiplex PCR. The top ten clones hold 4.1% of a sample with about 240,000 clones, about 89% of them seen once. This sample was included in a study of blood T cell repertoires in COVID-19. Study background: The United States, Italy and Spain were the sources of the acute and convalescent COVID-19 samples.

Enrollees, roughly 18 to 95 years old, lived in approximately 25 US areas. Donors were grouped by their self-reported clinical history. All recovered Cohort 3 donors got two negative PCRs, got clearance, or saw symptom resolution. V gave up 0 bases and J gave up 5 bases, with 5 bases separating them. The CDR3 covers 12 residues. CDR1 and CDR2 (germline): SGHNT, YYREEE (reference sequence). This receptor was identified in a young woman who had recovered from COVID-19. The chain couples TRBV5-4 to TRBJ2-5; D remains unclear. The material sequenced was PBMCs or T cells enriched from blood (not recorded which). The CDR3: CASSLVGETQYF. The CDR3 DNA is TGTGCCAGCAGCTTGGTCGGGGAGACCCAGTACTTC.